This TCR beta chain appears in the sequencing data of a study of cytomegalovirus exposure and HLA in healthy donors. Study-level points and caveats: Links to common viral pathogens appeared, in a later analysis, for several of the most significant clusters. A likely sequencing artifact accounted for one observed cluster of highly shared sequence variants.

PCR primers comprised 60 Vbeta and 13 Jbeta primers. Sequencing used immunoSEQ multiplex PCR; TCRdb keeps in-frame clones, though not all of them. This sample's table reports approximately 110,000 clones. A remark on this clone: What it binds is not known.

The trim removed 3 bases at V and 4 bases at J, leaving 5 bases unmatched. CDR1 and CDR2 (germline): MNHNS, SASEGT. The CDR3 totals 15 residues. The origin of this receptor is a man younger than 40 in good health and CMV-seronegative. Input material: PBMCs. The rearrangement links TRBV6-1 to TRBJ2-3; TRBD2 matches at 9 bases. CDR3 bases: TGTGCCAGCAGTGAGGGGGCGGGGGGGCCAGATACGCAGTATTTT. Protein: CASSEGAGGPDTQYF.